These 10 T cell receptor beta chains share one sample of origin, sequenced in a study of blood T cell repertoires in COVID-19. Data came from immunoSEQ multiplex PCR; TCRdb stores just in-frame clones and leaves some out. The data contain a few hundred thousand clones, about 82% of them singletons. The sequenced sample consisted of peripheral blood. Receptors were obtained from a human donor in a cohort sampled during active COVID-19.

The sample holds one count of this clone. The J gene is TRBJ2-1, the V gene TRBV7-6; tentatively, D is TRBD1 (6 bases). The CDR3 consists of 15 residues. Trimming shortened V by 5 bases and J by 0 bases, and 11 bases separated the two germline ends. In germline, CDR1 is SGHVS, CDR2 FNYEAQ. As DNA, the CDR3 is TGTGCCAGCAGCCAAGGACAGTACTCCTACAATGAGCAGTTCTTC. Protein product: CASSQGQYSYNEQFF.

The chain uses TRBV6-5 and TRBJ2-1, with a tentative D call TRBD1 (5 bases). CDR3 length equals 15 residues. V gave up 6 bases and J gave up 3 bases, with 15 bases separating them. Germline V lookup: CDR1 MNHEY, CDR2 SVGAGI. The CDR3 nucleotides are TGTGCCAGCAGCCCCGAAGGGGTGGTCTACAATGAGCAGTTCTTC. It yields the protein CASSPEGVVYNEQFF.

The chain's CDR3 is CASRDTQNYEQYF. The DNA for the CDR3 is TGTGCCAGTAGGGACACGCAAAACTACGAGCAGTACTTC. This chain uses TRBV19 with TRBJ2-7; the D gene is possibly TRBD1 (5 bases). The CDR3 runs to 13 residues. CDR1 is LNHDA and CDR2 is SQIVND in the germline V gene (reference sequence). The V end was cut by 6 bases, the J end by 3 bases, with 12 bases between.

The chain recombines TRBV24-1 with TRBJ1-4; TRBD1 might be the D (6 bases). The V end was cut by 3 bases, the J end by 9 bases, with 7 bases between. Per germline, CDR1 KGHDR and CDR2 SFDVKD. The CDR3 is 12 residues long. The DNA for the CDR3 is TGTGCCACCAGTGATGGGGGCAAAAAACTGTTTTTT. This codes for CATSDGGKKLFF.

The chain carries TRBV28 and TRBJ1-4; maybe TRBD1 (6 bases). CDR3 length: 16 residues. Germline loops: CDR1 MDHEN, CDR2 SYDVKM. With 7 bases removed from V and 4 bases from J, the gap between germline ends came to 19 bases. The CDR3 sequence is CASTPLRDTSNEKLFF. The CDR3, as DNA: TGTGCCAGCACCCCCCTGAGGGACACCAGTAATGAAAAACTGTTTTTT.

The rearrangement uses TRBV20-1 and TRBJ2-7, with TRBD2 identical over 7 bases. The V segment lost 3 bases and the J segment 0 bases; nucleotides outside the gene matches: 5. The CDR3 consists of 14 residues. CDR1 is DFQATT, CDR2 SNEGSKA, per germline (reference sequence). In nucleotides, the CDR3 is TGCAGTGCTAGTGTAAGCGGGGACTCCTACGAGCAGTACTTC. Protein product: CSASVSGDSYEQYF.

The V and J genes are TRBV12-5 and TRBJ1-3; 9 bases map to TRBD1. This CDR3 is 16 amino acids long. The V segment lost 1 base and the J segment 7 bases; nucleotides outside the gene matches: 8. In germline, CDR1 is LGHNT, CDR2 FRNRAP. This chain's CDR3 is CASGLEWTGEGNTIYF. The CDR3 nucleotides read TGTGCTAGTGGTTTGGAATGGACAGGGGAAGGGAACACCATATATTTT.

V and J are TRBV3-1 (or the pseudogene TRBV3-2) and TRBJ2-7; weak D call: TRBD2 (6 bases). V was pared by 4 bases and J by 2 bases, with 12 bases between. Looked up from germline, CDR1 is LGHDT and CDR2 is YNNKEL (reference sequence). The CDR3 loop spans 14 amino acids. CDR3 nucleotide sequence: TGTGCCAGCAGCCGGACTACAGAAACCTACGAGCAGTACTTC. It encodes CASSRTTETYEQYF.

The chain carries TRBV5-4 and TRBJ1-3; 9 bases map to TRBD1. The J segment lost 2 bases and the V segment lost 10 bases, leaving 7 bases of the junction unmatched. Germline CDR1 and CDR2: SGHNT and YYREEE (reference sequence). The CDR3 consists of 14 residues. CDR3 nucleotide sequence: TGTGCCGCCGCCAGGACAGGGGCTGGAAACACCATATATTTT. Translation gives CAAARTGAGNTIYF.

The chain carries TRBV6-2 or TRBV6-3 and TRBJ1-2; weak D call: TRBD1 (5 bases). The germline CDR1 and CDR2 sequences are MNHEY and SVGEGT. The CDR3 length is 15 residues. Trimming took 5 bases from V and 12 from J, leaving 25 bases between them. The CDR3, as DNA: TGTGCCAGCAGTGGCGATGTGGGGCGCGATCTCAAAAACACCTTC. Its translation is CASSGDVGRDLKNTF.